Listed below are T cell receptor beta chains from one sample, sequenced in a study of blood T cell repertoires in COVID-19. Clones were sequenced by immunoSEQ multiplex PCR, and TCRdb holds only the in-frame ones, with some missing. The sample has about 150,000 clones; roughly four fifths are singletons. Sequencing was carried out using peripheral blood. All receptors derive from a man of 80 years or more with acute or convalescent COVID-19. Each CDR3 is given with its conserved first and last residue. The order of the fields is J gene, D gene, V gene, clone size, CDR3 protein, CDR3 DNA. D genes are given only for firm matches. The size of a clone is reported for some rows only, either as once, few or many, or as a class for expanded clones.

>TRBJ2-7|NA|TRBV30|once
CAWSLGQGYEQYF
TGTGCCTGGAGTTTGGGCCAGGGATACGAGCAGTACTTC
>TRBJ2-6|NA|TRBV7-6|NA
CASSLSSGANVLTF
TGTGCCAGCAGCTTATCATCTGGGGCCAACGTCCTGACTTTC
>TRBJ2-3|TRBD2|TRBV4-2|NA
CASSGGTSGGTDTQYF
TGTGCCAGCAGCGGGGGGACTAGCGGGGGCACAGATACGCAGTATTTT
>TRBJ2-7|TRBD1|TRBV27|NA
CASSTPGQHSYEQYF
TGTGCCAGCAGTACCCCGGGACAGCACTCCTACGAGCAGTACTTC
>TRBJ1-5|NA|TRBV10-3|NA
CAINRGGSNQPQHF
TGTGCCATCAATAGGGGCGGTAGCAATCAGCCCCAGCATTTT
>TRBJ1-4|NA|TRBV5-5|NA
CASRADSARHEKLFF
TGTGCCAGCAGGGCCGACAGCGCCAGGCACGAAAAACTGTTTTTT
>TRBJ2-2|NA|TRBV5-1|NA
CASSLGRVFDGELFF
TGCGCCAGCAGCTTGGGCAGGGTATTCGACGGGGAGCTGTTTTTT
>TRBJ1-4|NA|TRBV3-1/TRBV3-2|few
CASSQSLGRADEKLFF
TGTGCCAGCAGCCAATCTCTCGGCAGGGCGGATGAAAAACTGTTTTTT
>TRBJ2-7|NA|TRBV6-5|NA
CASSLDWYEQYF
TGTGCCAGCAGCCTTGACTGGTACGAGCAGTACTTC
>TRBJ2-4|NA|TRBV14|NA
CASSTRLDGLAKNIQYF
TGTGCCAGCAGCACCAGACTGGACGGACTAGCCAAAAACATTCAGTACTTC
>TRBJ1-5|NA|TRBV6-5|NA
CANRGGVNQPQHF
TGTGCCAACCGAGGGGGAGTCAATCAGCCCCAGCATTTT